These 21 T cell receptor beta chains originate from one sample sequenced in a study of blood T cells in healthy people across ages. It was with a sample-barcoded 5' primer and a J-beta primer mix that a second PCR of about 6 to 11 cycles was run. Each CDR3 protein is one row after TCRdb ran MiXCR on the 5' RACE reads. The table includes around 800,000 distinct CDR3 sequences, 53% detected once. The sequenced sample was blood. These receptors all stem from an elderly man in good health.

The rearrangement links TRBV4-2 to TRBJ2-4; 8 positions agree with TRBD2. The CDR3 contains 16 residues. V lost 0 bases and J lost 5; bases outside the gene matches: 6. The germline V gene encodes CDR1 LGHNA and CDR2 YNFKEQ. The CDR3 loop reads CASSQDRTSPENIQYF. In nucleotides, the CDR3 is TGTGCCAGCAGCCAAGATAGGACTAGCCCCGAAAACATTCAGTACTTC.

The chain employs TRBV5-1 and TRBJ2-1, with TRBD2 identical over 13 bases. CDR1 and CDR2 (germline): SGHRS, YFSETQ. The CDR3 totals 17 residues. V lost 3 bases and J lost 9; bases outside the gene matches: 12. CDR3 bases: TGCGCCAGCAGCTATACTAGCGGGAGGGCGAGTTCCAGTGAGCAGTTCTTC. This gives the protein CASSYTSGRASSSEQFF.

In its sample, this clonotype was seen a few times. This chain connects TRBV11-3 to TRBJ2-3, with a possible D match to TRBD1 (5 bases). The CDR3 extends over 14 amino acids. V dropped 5 bases and J dropped 3 bases, with 12 bases sitting between them. Germline V gene lookup returns CDR1 SGHNT and CDR2 YENEEA. The CDR3 loop reads CASSPTGRTDTQYF. CDR3 DNA sequence: TGTGCCAGCAGCCCTACAGGACGGACAGATACGCAGTATTTT.

This clonotype was seen a handful of times. This chain uses TRBV2 with TRBJ2-5; D tentatively fits TRBD1 or TRBD2 (5 bases each). Trimming left V 5 bases short and J 5 bases short, with 15 bases between. CDR3 size: 14 residues. CDR1 SNHLY and CDR2 FYNNEI come from the germline V gene. CDR3 bases: TGTGCCAGCAGTCCCGGGGCCCTGGGGGAGACCCAGTACTTC. Translating gives CASSPGALGETQYF.

The chain couples TRBV9 to TRBJ2-7; 10 bases align to TRBD2. The CDR3 contains 16 residues. The germline V gene encodes CDR1 SGDLS and CDR2 YYNGEE. Trimming cost V 3 bases and J 0 bases; bases outside gene matches: 6. The CDR3 DNA reads as TGTGCCAGCAGCGAAGAACCTAGCGGGAGCTCCTACGAGCAGTACTTC. The encoded protein is CASSEEPSGSSYEQYF.

This clonotype occurred a few times. This chain links TRBV7-2 with TRBJ2-3; 7 bases line up with TRBD1. The length of the CDR3 is 15 residues. Germline V lookup: CDR1 SGHTA, CDR2 FQGNSA. Trimming at V came to 1 base and at J to 14 bases, leaving 15 bases not matched to a gene. The CDR3 here is CASSLVPGQLRYAYF. CDR3 sequence (DNA): TGTGCCAGCAGCTTAGTCCCGGGACAGTTGAGATACGCGTATTTT.

This clonotype was detected a few times. The chain is built from TRBV29-1 and TRBJ2-5; unclear D gene. V lost 7 bases, J lost 5 bases, and 14 bases lay in between. Germline assignment: CDR1 SQVTM and CDR2 ANQGSEA. The CDR3 length is 12 residues. CDR3 loop: CSAARVQETQYF. The CDR3, as DNA: TGCAGCGCCGCAAGAGTTCAGGAGACCCAGTACTTC.

The V gene is TRBV6-2 or TRBV6-3, the J gene TRBJ2-7; D is possibly TRBD2 (5 bases). CDR1 and CDR2 (germline): MNHEY, SVGEGT. Trimming took 2 bases from V and 6 from J, leaving 14 bases between them. This CDR3 is built from 14 residues. The DNA for the CDR3 is TGTGCCAGCAGTTACCCAACTAGTTCAGGCGAGCAGTACTTC. This sequence encodes CASSYPTSSGEQYF.

In this sample, this clonotype turned up once. The gene calls are TRBV28 and TRBJ2-1; D possibly corresponds to TRBD1 (5 bases). The length of the CDR3 is 14 residues. CDR1 and CDR2 (germline): MDHEN, SYDVKM. Trimming stripped 4 bases from V and 2 bases from J, with 9 bases between. CDR3 sequence reads: CASSSQVTYNEQFF. The DNA of the CDR3 is TGTGCCAGCAGTTCACAGGTTACCTACAATGAGCAGTTCTTC.

CDR3 sequence: CASSLRAVSYNEQFF. The CDR3 DNA sequence: TGTGCCAGCAGTTTAAGGGCAGTCTCCTACAATGAGCAGTTCTTC. The chain combines TRBV12-3 or TRBV12-4 with TRBJ2-1, with D uncertain. The V end lost 2 bases, the J end lost 0 bases, and 8 bases lay between the germline ends. This CDR3 is built from 15 residues.

This chain joins TRBV27 and TRBJ2-7, with 7 positions matching TRBD2. CDR1 is MNHEY and CDR2 is SMNVEV in the germline V gene (reference sequence). CDR3 size: 15 residues. The junction had 7 bases not matched to a gene; V was cut back by 5 bases and J by 0 bases. CDR3 residues: CASSLKREHSYEQYF. DNA for the CDR3: TGTGCCAGCAGTCTCAAGCGGGAACACTCCTACGAGCAGTACTTC.

The genes are TRBV29-1 and TRBJ2-4; D uncertain. The end of the DNA fits TRBJ2-7 better, so the J call may be wrong. Germline CDR1 and CDR2: SQVTM and ANQGSEA. The CDR3 is 11 residues long. The CDR3 DNA sequence: TGCAACGCAAAGGGCTCCTACGAGCAGTACTTC. Amino acids: CNAKGSYEQYF.

The chain has TRBV25-1 and TRBJ1-4, with 7 bases fitting TRBD1. The germline gives CDR1 MGHDK, CDR2 SYGVNS. The V gene end was trimmed by 4 bases and the J gene end by 6 bases; junction bases not matched to a gene: 5. This CDR3 has 14 amino acids. In nucleotides, the CDR3 is TGTGCCAGCAGTGCCCTTGACAGGGATGAAAAACTGTTTTTT. This sequence encodes CASSALDRDEKLFF.

This clonotype showed up just a few times. The rearrangement uses TRBV5-1 and TRBJ2-4; D gene ambiguous. The V gene's germline CDR1 is SGHRS and CDR2 YFSETQ. Trimming cost V 1 base and J 6 bases, with 20 bases left between them. This CDR3 is built from 17 residues. CDR3: CASSLKPDLTPGNIQYF. CDR3 bases: TGCGCCAGCAGCTTGAAACCGGACCTTACCCCGGGAAACATTCAGTACTTC.

This clonotype was seen a few times. The chain is built from TRBV20-1 and TRBJ2-1, with 11 bases lining up with TRBD2. Germline V CDR1 and CDR2: DFQATT, SNEGSKA (reference sequence). The CDR3 consists of 14 residues. V gave up 8 bases and J gave up 9 bases; unmatched junction bases: 12. The DNA of the CDR3 is TGCAGTCGACGGGGGGCTAGCGGGAGGAGTGAGCAGTTCTTC. The encoded protein is CSRRGASGRSEQFF.

A few counts support this clonotype. This chain links TRBV24-1 with TRBJ1-2, with TRBD1 matching over 7 bases. Germline V lookup: CDR1 KGHDR, CDR2 SFDVKD. The trim removed 10 bases at V and 5 bases at J, leaving 6 bases unmatched. CDR3 length: 12 residues. The CDR3 spells CATRDSSYGYTF. In nucleotides, the CDR3 is TGTGCCACTCGGGACAGCAGTTATGGCTACACCTTC.

The rearrangement joins TRBV5-1 to TRBJ2-7; TRBD1 matches at 9 bases. J was trimmed by 3 bases and V by 5 bases; bases with no gene match: 9. The length of the CDR3 is 15 residues. Germline V lookup: CDR1 SGHRS, CDR2 YFSETQ. The CDR3 sequence: CASSPPRQGVYEQYF. The CDR3, as DNA: TGCGCCAGCAGTCCCCCCCGACAGGGGGTCTACGAGCAGTACTTC.

The genes are TRBV14 and TRBJ2-3; D possibly matches TRBD1 or TRBD2 (5 bases each). CDR3 size: 13 residues. Between the trimmed V and J ends, which lost 1 base and 14 bases, there was a span of 16 bases. Germline CDR1 is SGHDN and CDR2 is FVKESK. The CDR3: CASSQVRGRYAYF. The CDR3, as DNA: TGTGCCAGCAGCCAAGTGAGGGGCAGATACGCGTATTTT.

The chain carries TRBV24-1 and TRBJ1-1, with D unclear. Trimming removed 3 bases from V and 6 bases from J, with 10 bases in between. CDR1 KGHDR and CDR2 SFDVKD come from the germline V gene. The CDR3 runs to 13 residues. Written as DNA, the CDR3 is TGTGCCACCAGTGATCCCATTGTGGCTGAAGCTTTCTTT. It codes for CATSDPIVAEAFF.

This clonotype was observed a single time. The CDR3, as DNA: TGTGCCACCAGCAGAGATTCACTGGTGAATGAGCAGTTCTTC. Residues: CATSRDSLVNEQFF. The V and J genes are TRBV15 and TRBJ2-1; D is unclear. CDR1 is LNHNV, CDR2 YYDKDF, per germline (reference sequence). Trimming pared 0 bases from V and 7 bases from J, leaving 10 bases between. The CDR3 runs 14 residues. The variable domain in full, completed from reference TRBV15 and TRBJ2-1, reads DAMVIQNPRYQVTQFGKPVTLSCSQTLNHNVMYWYQQKSSQAPKLLFHYYDKDFNNEADTPDNFQSRRPNTSFCFLDIRSPGLGDTAMYLCATSRDSLVNEQFFGPGTRLTVL.

This chain uses TRBV5-1 with TRBJ2-5; 10 nucleotides line up with TRBD1. The assigned J gene may be wrong: the sequence end matches TRBJ2-7 better. The CDR3 runs 16 residues. CDR1 is SGHRS and CDR2 is YFSETQ in the germline V gene. The CDR3 bases are TGCGCCAGCAGTAATTATCCGGGACAGGGGACGTACGAGCAGTACTTC. Translation: CASSNYPGQGTYEQYF.